A single sample is the source of the 31 T cell receptor beta chains below, sequenced in a study of regulatory T cells in long-lasting Graves disease. Time point defined: newly diagnosed GD, antithyroid drugs for less than 3 months. Construction of the TCR library relied on RNA isolated from PBMCs. To make TCR beta libraries, researchers used iRepertoire HTBI primers and Arm-PCR of CDR3 regions. Each CDR3 protein is one row after TCRdb ran MiXCR on the multiplex PCR reads. The repertoire holds about 350,000 distinct CDR3 sequences, with over 15% as singletons. This same sample was also part of a study on T cells in Graves' hyperthyroidism and ophthalmopathy.

The input for sequencing was peripheral blood mononuclear cells (PBMCs), taken at new diagnosis, from a patient treated with antithyroid drugs. Every receptor here comes from a man aged 35 to 55 with Graves disease.

This clonotype was observed at least ten times. The rearrangement joins TRBV28 to TRBJ2-5, with D possibly called TRBD1 or TRBD2 (5 bases each). CDR1 and CDR2 from the germline V gene are MDHEN and SYDVKM. The CDR3 extends over 12 amino acids. Trimming shortened V by 8 bases and J by 7 bases, and 14 bases separated the two germline ends. The CDR3 sequence: CASGDLDGTQYF. The CDR3 coding sequence is TGTGCCAGCGGGGACCTGGACGGGACCCAGTACTTC.

This clonotype was recorded a few times. This chain joins TRBV20-1 and TRBJ1-5; D is ambiguous. CDR3 length: 16 amino acids. Germline-derived CDR1 and CDR2 are DFQATT and SNEGSKA (reference sequence). The V gene lost 3 bases and the J gene lost 0 bases, with 15 bases spanning the gap. CDR3 in amino acids: CSASGTGSYSNQPQHF. Written as DNA, the CDR3 is TGCAGTGCTAGCGGCACGGGTTCTTATAGCAATCAGCCCCAGCATTTT.

This clonotype has ten or more counts. The V gene is TRBV12-3 or TRBV12-4, the J gene TRBJ2-7, with 12 bases fitting TRBD1. This CDR3 has 15 residues. V shed 3 bases and J 4 bases; nucleotides not matched to a gene: 4. The CDR3 nucleotides read TGTGCCAGCAGTTTCGGGACAGGGGGCCCTTACGAGCAGTACTTC. Translation: CASSFGTGGPYEQYF.

Note on this clonotype: The CDR3 ends on some other residue instead of the conserved phenylalanine or tryptophan, so this is likely a read error. The limits of the CDR3 on the DNA are not certain, so only TCRdb's listed CDR3 is given. This chain links TRBV28 with TRBJ2-3. Germline V CDR1 and CDR2: MDHEN, SYDVKM. The CDR3 spans 9 amino acids, including both terminal residues. This CDR3 reads CASSDGRNR.

This clonotype was seen many times. The V call is TRBV2, the J call TRBJ2-7, with TRBD2 matching over 7 bases. With V trimmed by 7 bases and J by 1 base, 19 bases remained unmatched. There are 18 residues in the CDR3. Germline V CDR1 and CDR2: SNHLY, FYNNEI. CDR3 residues: CASTSTLSGGRWSYEQYF. The CDR3 nucleotides read TGTGCCAGCACATCCACACTATCGGGGGGAAGGTGGTCCTACGAGCAGTACTTC.

With regard to this clonotype: A far bigger clonotype differs at one base, so this is likely a read error. J is TRBJ2-3 and V is TRBV11-2, with D perhaps TRBD2 (5 bases). Germline values: CDR1 SGHAT, CDR2 FQNNGV. There are 14 residues in the CDR3. CDR3 amino acids: CAGSLEGYTDTQYF. The CDR3 nucleotides are TGTGCCGGCAGCTTAGAGGGCTACACAGATACGCAGTATTTT.

In its sample, this clonotype was seen many times. V gene TRBV7-9 combines with J gene TRBJ2-1; D might be TRBD1 or TRBD2, each matching 5 bases. Germline values: CDR1 SEHNR, CDR2 FQNEAQ (reference sequence). This CDR3 spans 15 amino acids. V dropped 0 bases and J dropped 9 bases, with 15 bases sitting between them. CDR3 sequence: CASSLAKRLGPEQFF. CDR3 in DNA: TGTGCCAGCAGCTTAGCGAAAAGATTGGGACCTGAGCAGTTCTTC.

This clonotype has a count of ten or more. V usage is TRBV6-1 and J usage is TRBJ1-1, with no clear D. Germline CDR1 and CDR2: MNHNS and SASEGT. V lost 4 bases and J 0 bases, leaving 9 bases between the germline ends. The CDR3 extends over 14 amino acids. The DNA of the CDR3 is TGTGCCAGCAGTGCCCAAGTCCTGAACACTGAAGCTTTCTTT. It encodes CASSAQVLNTEAFF.

The rearrangement uses TRBV20-1 and TRBJ2-7; D is perhaps TRBD1 or TRBD2 (5 bases each). The V gene's germline CDR1 is DFQATT and CDR2 SNEGSKA (reference sequence). The CDR3 is made up of 12 amino acids. V gave up 2 bases and J gave up 7 bases, with 12 bases separating them. CDR3 loop: CSARNNGAEQYF. CDR3 bases: TGCAGTGCTAGAAATAACGGGGCTGAGCAGTACTTC.

This rearrangement joins TRBV7-3 to TRBJ2-2; possibly TRBD1 for D (6 bases). Germline CDR1 SGHTA, CDR2 FQGTGA. This CDR3 comprises 16 residues. Trimming shortened V by 1 base and J by 4 bases, and 13 bases separated the two germline ends. The CDR3 loop reads CASSLIGGRITGELFF. DNA of the CDR3: TGTGCCAGCAGCTTAATTGGGGGCAGAATCACCGGGGAGCTGTTTTTT.

There are a few counts of this clonotype. This chain uses TRBV28 with TRBJ1-3, with 7 bases matching TRBD1. The ends lost 7 bases at V and 0 bases at J; junction bases unmatched: 6. The CDR3 sequence is 15 residues long. Germline V gene lookup returns CDR1 MDHEN and CDR2 SYDVKM. The CDR3 sequence: CASNQGGSSGNTIYF. The CDR3 region has the DNA TGTGCCAGCAACCAGGGGGGCTCCTCTGGAAACACCATATATTTT.

The chain couples TRBV7-2 to TRBJ2-7; TRBD2 is a possible D gene (6 bases). The V gene lost 4 bases and the J gene lost 4 bases, with 17 bases spanning the gap. The germline CDR1 and CDR2 sequences are SGHTA and FQGNSA. The CDR3 sequence is 15 residues long. The chain's CDR3 is CASSSSPGLTYEQYF. The CDR3 coding sequence is TGTGCCAGCAGCTCGTCACCGGGACTGACGTACGAGCAGTACTTC.

In this sample, this clonotype turned up many times. The chain is built from TRBV7-3 and TRBJ2-3, with TRBD1 matching 8 bases. V was pared by 4 bases and J by 4 bases, with 7 bases of the junction left unmatched. This CDR3 is built from 15 residues. Germline V gene lookup returns CDR1 SGHTA and CDR2 FQGTGA. The CDR3 DNA follows: TGTGCCAGCAGCTACCAGGGGGCTTCGGCAGATACGCAGTATTTT. The encoded protein is CASSYQGASADTQYF.

This chain's CDR3 is CASRDRVGGYTF. For the CDR3, the DNA is TGTGCCAGCAGGGACAGGGTAGGAGGCTACACCTTC. J is TRBJ1-2 and V is TRBV6-1; TRBD1 matches 8 bases. J lost 8 bases, V lost 6 bases, and 5 bases had no gene match. The CDR3 runs to 12 residues. Per germline, CDR1 MNHNS and CDR2 SASEGT.

In this sample, this clonotype turned up many times. The chain employs TRBV6-1 and TRBJ2-1; D not certain. The germline V gene encodes CDR1 MNHNS and CDR2 SASEGT. The CDR3 is made up of 14 amino acids. V lost 6 bases and J 0 bases, leaving 9 bases between the germline ends. The CDR3 sequence is CASRRRSSYNEQFF. CDR3 in DNA: TGTGCCAGCAGGAGACGGAGCTCCTACAATGAGCAGTTCTTC.

This clonotype occurred many times. The genes are TRBV28 and TRBJ2-7, with unresolved D. The CDR3 extends over 12 amino acids. Trimming pared 0 bases from V and 5 bases from J, leaving 5 bases between. Per germline, CDR1 MDHEN and CDR2 SYDVKM. CDR3 coding DNA: TGTGCCAGCAGTTTATGGAGGAACGAGCAGTACTTC. Its translation: CASSLWRNEQYF. Full variable domain (rest looked up from reference TRBV28 and TRBJ2-7): DVKVTQSSRYLVKRTGEKVFLECVQDMDHENMFWYRQDPGLGLRLIYFSYDVKMKEKGDIPEGYSVSREKKERFSLILESASTNQTSMYLCASSLWRNEQYFGPGTRLTVT.

This clonotype has just a few counts. J is TRBJ1-1 and V is TRBV6-5; no reliable D call. The germline V gene encodes CDR1 MNHEY and CDR2 SVGAGI. V was pared by 2 bases and J by 0 bases, with 13 bases between. The length of the CDR3 is 16 residues. The chain's CDR3 is CASSYPPNTMNTEAFF. The DNA for the CDR3 is TGTGCCAGCAGTTACCCCCCAAACACCATGAACACTGAAGCTTTCTTT.

The table lists this clonotype with many counts. V gene TRBV11-3 combines with J gene TRBJ2-3; 10 nucleotides agree with TRBD2. After removal of 1 base from V and 1 base from J, the junction contained 2 bases not matched to a gene. This CDR3 is built from 16 residues. In germline, CDR1 is SGHNT, CDR2 YENEEA. The CDR3 DNA follows: TGTGCCAGCAGCTTAGTAGCGGGGGGTCGCACAGATACGCAGTATTTT. This encodes CASSLVAGGRTDTQYF.

In this sample, this clonotype turned up a few times. This chain joins TRBV2 and TRBJ2-7; D might be TRBD2 (6 bases). CDR3 size: 16 residues. Trimming removed 3 bases at V and 6 bases at J, with 21 bases between. The germline V gene has CDR1 SNHLY and CDR2 FYNNEI. DNA of the CDR3: TGTGCCAGCAGTGACCTCACGGGACTTCACGATTCCGAGCAGTACTTC. It is translated as CASSDLTGLHDSEQYF.

The genes are TRBV4-1 and TRBJ1-1; TRBD1 is a possible D gene (6 bases). V was shortened by 3 bases and J by 8 bases, with 19 bases between the two germline ends. Germline-derived CDR1 and CDR2 are MGHRA and YSYEKL. The CDR3 is made up of 15 amino acids. DNA for the CDR3: TGCGCCAGCAGCCAGCCCCAGGGGTTCGTTATCGAAGCTTTCTTT. Its translation is CASSQPQGFVIEAFF.

The chain uses TRBV4-1 and TRBJ2-7; D is unclear. The CDR3 is 13 residues long. The germline CDR1 and CDR2 sequences are MGHRA and YSYEKL. V dropped 5 bases and J dropped 5 bases, with 13 bases sitting between them. As DNA, the CDR3 is TGCGCCAGCAGCTTCACTACAGTCGACGAGCAGTACTTC. It is translated as CASSFTTVDEQYF.

This clonotype was recorded a few times. The CDR3 region is CATSDPASLKDTGELFF. The CDR3 nucleotides read TGTGCCACCAGTGACCCCGCCAGTCTAAAGGACACCGGGGAGCTGTTTTTT. This rearrangement joins TRBV24-1 to TRBJ2-2; D not resolved. The germline V gene encodes CDR1 KGHDR and CDR2 SFDVKD. The CDR3 has 17 amino acids. Trimming pared 4 bases from V and 3 bases from J, leaving 17 bases between.

In its sample, this clonotype was seen many times. This rearrangement joins TRBV30 to TRBJ1-1; no definite D call. This CDR3 spans 13 amino acids. The germline gives CDR1 GTSNPN, CDR2 SVGIG (reference sequence). Between the trimmed V and J ends, which lost 3 bases and 5 bases, there was a span of 13 bases. The CDR3 bases are TGTGCCTGGAGAAAGGGTTTGGGAACTGAAGCTTTCTTT. It yields the protein CAWRKGLGTEAFF.

This clonotype was seen many times. CDR3 sequence: CASSPGQHQPQHF. The CDR3 nucleotides read TGTGCCAGCTCACCAGGGCAGCATCAGCCCCAGCATTTT. The gene calls are TRBV18 and TRBJ1-5; D unresolved. Looked up from germline, CDR1 is KGHSH and CDR2 is LQKENI. V gave up 2 bases and J gave up 5 bases, with 7 bases separating them. CDR3 length: 13 amino acids.

The chain is built from TRBV4-2 and TRBJ2-1; 11 bases match TRBD2. This CDR3 comprises 17 residues. CDR1 is LGHNA, CDR2 YNFKEQ, per germline. Trimming at V came to 0 bases and at J to 2 bases, leaving 3 bases not matched to a gene. CDR3 in amino acids: CASSQEVTSGAYNEQFF. The DNA for the CDR3 is TGTGCCAGCAGCCAAGAGGTGACTAGCGGGGCCTACAATGAGCAGTTCTTC.

The gene calls are TRBV5-4 and TRBJ2-5, with TRBD2 matching 8 bases. V was clipped by 1 base and J by 2 bases; unmatched bases: 4. The length of the CDR3 is 15 residues. CDR1 is SGHNT, CDR2 YYREEE, per germline (reference sequence). This chain's CDR3 is CASSLSGSFQETQYF. The CDR3 DNA reads TGTGCCAGCAGCTTGAGCGGGAGCTTTCAAGAGACCCAGTACTTC.

This clonotype was detected ten times or more. J is TRBJ2-6 and V is TRBV2; tentative D call: TRBD2 (6 bases). V shed 4 bases and J shed 2 bases, with 9 bases lying between them. Per germline, CDR1 SNHLY and CDR2 FYNNEI. This CDR3 is built from 15 residues. CDR3 sequence reads: CASSVEGAGANVLTF. The CDR3 bases are TGTGCCAGCAGTGTGGAGGGCGCTGGGGCCAACGTCCTGACTTTC.

Notes on this clonotype: A much larger clone sits a single nucleotide away, making a read error possible. This sequence joins TRBV6-1 and TRBJ2-5; 11 positions agree with TRBD1. The CDR3 has 14 amino acids. The germline CDR1 and CDR2 sequences are MNHNS and SASEGT. CDR3 loop: CARSEGTGGRPQYF. Here the CDR3 DNA reads TGTGCCCGCAGTGAGGGGACAGGGGGGCGTCCCCAGTACTTC.

The rearrangement uses TRBV19 and TRBJ2-2, with a weak D call TRBD1 (6 bases). There are 15 residues in the CDR3. V was shortened by 1 base and J by 3 bases, with 9 bases between the two germline ends. Germline assignment: CDR1 LNHDA and CDR2 SQIVND (reference sequence). CDR3 nucleotide sequence: TGTGCCAGTAGTATAGCAAACAGGGACACCGGGGAGCTGTTTTTT. This codes for CASSIANRDTGELFF.

This clonotype was seen a single time. The rearrangement uses TRBV5-1 and TRBJ2-7; 12 nucleotides line up with TRBD2. This CDR3 contains 13 residues. Per germline, CDR1 SGHRS and CDR2 YFSETQ. V was clipped by 10 bases and J by 3 bases; unmatched bases: 5. The CDR3 loop is CAGRTSGDYEQYF. The CDR3 DNA reads TGCGCCGGCCGGACTAGCGGGGACTACGAGCAGTACTTC.

V and J are TRBV5-8 and TRBJ2-6; D gene unclear. Germline V gene lookup returns CDR1 SGHTS and CDR2 YDEGEE. V lost 3 bases and J lost 0, with 10 bases in between. This CDR3 has 16 amino acids. CDR3 sequence: CASSSYRSSGANVLTF. CDR3 nucleotide sequence: TGTGCCAGCAGCTCCTACAGATCCTCTGGGGCCAACGTCCTGACTTTC.